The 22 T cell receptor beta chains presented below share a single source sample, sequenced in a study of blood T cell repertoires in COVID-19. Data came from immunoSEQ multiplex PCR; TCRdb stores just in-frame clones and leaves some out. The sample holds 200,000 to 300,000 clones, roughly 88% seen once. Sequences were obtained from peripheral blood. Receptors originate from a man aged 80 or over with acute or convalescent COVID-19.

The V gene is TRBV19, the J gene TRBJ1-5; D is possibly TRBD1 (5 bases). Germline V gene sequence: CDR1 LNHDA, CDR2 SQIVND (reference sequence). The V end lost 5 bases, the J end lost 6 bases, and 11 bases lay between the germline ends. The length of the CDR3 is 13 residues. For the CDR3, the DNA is TGTGCCAGTAGTCCAGGGTTGGCTCAGCCCCAGCATTTT. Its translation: CASSPGLAQPQHF.

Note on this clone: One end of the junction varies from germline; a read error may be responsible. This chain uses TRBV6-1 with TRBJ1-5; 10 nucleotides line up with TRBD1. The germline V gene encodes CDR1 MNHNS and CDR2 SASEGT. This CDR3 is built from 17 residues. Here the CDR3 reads CASSQAGTGDLIWPQHF. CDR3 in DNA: TGTGCCAGCAGTCAAGCCGGGACAGGGGACCTAATTTGGCCCCAGCATTTT.

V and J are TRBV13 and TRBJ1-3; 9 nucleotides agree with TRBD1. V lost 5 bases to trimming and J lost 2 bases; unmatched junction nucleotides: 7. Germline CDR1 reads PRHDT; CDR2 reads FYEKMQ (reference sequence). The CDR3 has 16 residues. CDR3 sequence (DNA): TGTGCCAGCAGCGGCGACAGGGGGTCGCCTGGAAACACCATATATTTT. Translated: CASSGDRGSPGNTIYF.

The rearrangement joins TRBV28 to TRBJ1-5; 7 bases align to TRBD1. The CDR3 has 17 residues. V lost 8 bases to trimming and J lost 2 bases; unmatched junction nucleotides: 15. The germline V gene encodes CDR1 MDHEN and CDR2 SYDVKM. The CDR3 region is CASRQTGSWSGNQPQHF. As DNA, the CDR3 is TGTGCCAGCCGACAGACAGGGTCTTGGTCTGGCAATCAGCCCCAGCATTTT.

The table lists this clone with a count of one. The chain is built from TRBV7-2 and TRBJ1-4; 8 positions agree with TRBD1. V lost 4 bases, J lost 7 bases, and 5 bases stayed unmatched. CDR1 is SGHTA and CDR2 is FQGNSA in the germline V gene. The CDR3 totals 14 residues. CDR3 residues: CASSSGGVGEKLFF. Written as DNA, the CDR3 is TGTGCCAGCAGCTCAGGGGGCGTAGGTGAAAAACTGTTTTTT.

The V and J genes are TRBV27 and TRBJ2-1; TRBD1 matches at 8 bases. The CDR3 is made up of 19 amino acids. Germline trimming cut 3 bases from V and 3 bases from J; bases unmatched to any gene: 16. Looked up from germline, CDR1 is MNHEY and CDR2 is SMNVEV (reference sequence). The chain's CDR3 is CASSLVSDSRDRRYNEQFF. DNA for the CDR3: TGTGCCAGCAGTTTGGTTTCCGATAGTAGGGACAGGCGCTACAATGAGCAGTTCTTC.

The CDR3 DNA reads TGTGCCAGCAGCTTAGATGGGACAGGGGGCCTCTACAATGAGCAGTTCTTC. This sequence encodes CASSLDGTGGLYNEQFF. The rearrangement joins TRBV11-3 to TRBJ2-1; TRBD1 aligns across 12 bases. The V gene end was trimmed by 0 bases and the J gene end by 3 bases; junction bases not matched to a gene: 3. The CDR3 loop spans 17 amino acids. Looked up from germline, CDR1 is SGHNT and CDR2 is YENEEA.

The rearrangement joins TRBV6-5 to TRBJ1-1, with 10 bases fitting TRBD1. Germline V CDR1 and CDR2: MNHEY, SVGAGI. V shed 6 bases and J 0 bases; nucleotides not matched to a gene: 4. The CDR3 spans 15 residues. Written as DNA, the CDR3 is TGTGCCAGCAGATCGACAGGGGGCTTGAACACTGAAGCTTTCTTT. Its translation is CASRSTGGLNTEAFF.

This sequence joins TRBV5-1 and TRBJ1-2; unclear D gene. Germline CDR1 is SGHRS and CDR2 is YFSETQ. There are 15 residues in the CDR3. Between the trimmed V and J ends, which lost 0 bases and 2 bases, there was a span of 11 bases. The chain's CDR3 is CASSLGQAGNYGYTF. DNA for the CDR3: TGCGCCAGCAGCTTGGGGCAGGCTGGGAACTATGGCTACACCTTC.

The chain's CDR3 is CASRNTGSTDTQYF. CDR3 in DNA: TGTGCCAGCAGAAACACCGGGAGCACAGATACGCAGTATTTT. J is TRBJ2-3 and V is TRBV6-6; D remains unclear. Germline V CDR1 and CDR2: MNHNY, SVGAGI (reference sequence). The V end lost 6 bases, the J end lost 0 bases, and 10 bases lay between the germline ends. This CDR3 has 14 amino acids.

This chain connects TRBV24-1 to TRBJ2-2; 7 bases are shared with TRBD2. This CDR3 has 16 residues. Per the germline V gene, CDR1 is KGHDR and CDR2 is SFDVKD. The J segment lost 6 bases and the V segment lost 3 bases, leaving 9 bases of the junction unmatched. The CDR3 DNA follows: TGTGCCACCAGTGATCCGAAATGGACTAGTTCCGGGGAGCTGTTTTTT. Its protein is CATSDPKWTSSGELFF.

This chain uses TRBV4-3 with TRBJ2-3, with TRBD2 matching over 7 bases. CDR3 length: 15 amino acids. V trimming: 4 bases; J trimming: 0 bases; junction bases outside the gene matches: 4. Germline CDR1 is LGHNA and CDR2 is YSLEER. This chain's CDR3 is CASSRDYTSTDTQYF. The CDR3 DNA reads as TGCGCCAGCAGCCGGGACTACACTAGCACAGATACGCAGTATTTT.

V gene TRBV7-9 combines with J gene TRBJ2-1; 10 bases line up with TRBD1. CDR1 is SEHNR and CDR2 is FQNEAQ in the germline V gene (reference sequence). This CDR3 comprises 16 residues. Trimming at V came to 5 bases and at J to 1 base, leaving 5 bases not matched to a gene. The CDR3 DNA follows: TGTGCCAGCAGCGCCGGGACAGGGGTTTCCTACAATGAGCAGTTCTTC. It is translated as CASSAGTGVSYNEQFF.

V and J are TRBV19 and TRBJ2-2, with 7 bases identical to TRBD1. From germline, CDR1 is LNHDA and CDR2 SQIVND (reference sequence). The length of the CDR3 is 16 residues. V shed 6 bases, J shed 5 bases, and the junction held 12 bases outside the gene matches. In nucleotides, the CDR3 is TGTGCCAGTAGCTCTAACGGACAGGTGTGGACCGGGGAGCTGTTTTTT. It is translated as CASSSNGQVWTGELFF.

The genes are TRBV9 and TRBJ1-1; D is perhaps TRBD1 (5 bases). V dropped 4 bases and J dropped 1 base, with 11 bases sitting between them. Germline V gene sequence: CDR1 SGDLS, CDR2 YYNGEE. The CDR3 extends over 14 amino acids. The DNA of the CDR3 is TGTGCCAGCAGCCCCCGACAGCCGAACACTGAAGCTTTCTTT. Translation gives CASSPRQPNTEAFF.

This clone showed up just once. The CDR3 is CASSGTGGSYEQYF. The CDR3 DNA follows: TGTGCCAGCAGTGGGACAGGGGGCAGCTACGAGCAGTACTTC. The J gene is TRBJ2-7, the V gene TRBV2, with 11 bases aligning to TRBD1. Looked up from germline, CDR1 is SNHLY and CDR2 is FYNNEI. The junction had 2 bases not matched to a gene; V was cut back by 4 bases and J by 3 bases. The CDR3 length is 14 residues.

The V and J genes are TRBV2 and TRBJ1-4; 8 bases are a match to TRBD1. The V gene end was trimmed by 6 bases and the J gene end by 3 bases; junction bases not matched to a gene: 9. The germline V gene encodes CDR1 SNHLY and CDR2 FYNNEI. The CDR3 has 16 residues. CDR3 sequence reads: CASRAQGALSNEKLFF. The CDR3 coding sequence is TGTGCCAGCAGGGCTCAGGGGGCCCTGTCTAATGAAAAACTGTTTTTT.

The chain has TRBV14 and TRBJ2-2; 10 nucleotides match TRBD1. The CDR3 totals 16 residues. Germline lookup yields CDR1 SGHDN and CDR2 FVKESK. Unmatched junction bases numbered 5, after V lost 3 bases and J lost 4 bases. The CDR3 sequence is CASSHRQGAGTGELFF. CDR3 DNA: TGTGCCAGCAGCCATCGACAGGGGGCCGGCACCGGGGAGCTGTTTTTT. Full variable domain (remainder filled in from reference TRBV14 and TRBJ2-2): EAGVTQFPSHSVIEKGQTVTLRCDPISGHDNLYWYRRVMGKEIKFLLHFVKESKQDESGMPNNRFLAERTGGTYSTLKVQPAELEDSGVYFCASSHRQGAGTGELFFGEGSRLTVL.

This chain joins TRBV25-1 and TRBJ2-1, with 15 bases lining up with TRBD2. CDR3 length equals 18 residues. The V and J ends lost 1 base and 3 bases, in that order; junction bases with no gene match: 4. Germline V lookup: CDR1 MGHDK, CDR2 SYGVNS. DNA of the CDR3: TGTGCCAGCAGTGAATTCGGGACTAGCGGGGGGATCTACAATGAGCAGTTCTTC. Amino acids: CASSEFGTSGGIYNEQFF. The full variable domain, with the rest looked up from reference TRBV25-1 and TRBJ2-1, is EADIYQTPRYLVIGTGKKITLECSQTMGHDKMYWYQQDPGMELHLIHYSYGVNSTEKGDLSSESTVSRIRTEHFPLTLESARPSHTSQYLCASSEFGTSGGIYNEQFFGPGTRLTVL.

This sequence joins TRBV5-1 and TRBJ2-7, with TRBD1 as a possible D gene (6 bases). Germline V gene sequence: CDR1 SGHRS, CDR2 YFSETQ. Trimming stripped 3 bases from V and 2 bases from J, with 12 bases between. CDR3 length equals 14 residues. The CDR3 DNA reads TGCGCCAGCAGCTACCGGGACAAAACCTACGAGCAGTACTTC. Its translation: CASSYRDKTYEQYF.

The CDR3 nucleotides read TGCAGCGTTGAAAGGGAGGCTAATGAAAAACTGTTTTTT. Translation: CSVEREANEKLFF. The chain recombines TRBV29-1 with TRBJ1-4; D gene ambiguous. The CDR3 covers 13 residues. Trimming took off 2 bases at V and 3 bases at J, with 7 bases between the two ends. In germline, CDR1 is SQVTM, CDR2 ANQGSEA.

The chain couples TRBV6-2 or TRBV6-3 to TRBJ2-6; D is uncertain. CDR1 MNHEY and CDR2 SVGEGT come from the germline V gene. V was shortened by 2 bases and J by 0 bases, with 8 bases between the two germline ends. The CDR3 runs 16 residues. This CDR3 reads CASSYTTGSGANVLTF. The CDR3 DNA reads TGTGCCAGCAGTTACACGACGGGCTCTGGGGCCAACGTCCTGACTTTC.